The clone carrying this TCR beta chain was seen a single time. This entry comes from a study of cytomegalovirus exposure and HLA in healthy donors. The CDR3 sequence is 13 residues long. The ends were cut back, 0 bases at V and 4 bases at J, with 7 bases in the middle. Germline V gives CDR1 SGHTA, CDR2 FQGTGA. In the PCR, 60 Vbeta and 13 Jbeta primers were used. TCRdb keeps only in-frame clones here, not all; method: immunoSEQ multiplex PCR. Among some 200,000 clones listed, more than 75% were seen once. This receptor was obtained from a woman aged 50 to 60 in good health and CMV-seropositive. The material sequenced was PBMCs. The chain joins TRBV7-3 to TRBJ2-7; D may be TRBD2 (5 bases). CDR3: CASSLTEGYEQYF. Written as DNA, the CDR3 is TGTGCCAGCAGCTTAACCGAGGGATACGAGCAGTACTTC.